These 29 T cell receptor beta chains came from one sample sequenced in a study of identical twins (dated by TCRdb to the mid-2010s). Library creation used 5' RACE. Sequenced using an Illumina HiSeq 2000. The public reads were run again by TCRdb, first through fastp at Q25 and then through MiXCR, and only productive beta chains were kept. Rows matching on CDR3 protein sequence are summarized as one entry with the most common DNA and genes. This sample has around 220,000 distinct CDR3 sequences in its table, and 11% to 15% of those were observed once. 8.8% of the sample lies in the top ten. The sequenced sample consisted of memory (CD45RO+) T cells sorted from blood. According to the study, the label for this sample's cell subset or site signals: CD45RO+ enriched T cells. The receptors stem from a woman between 18 and 29 years old in good health.

This chain uses TRBV5-1 with TRBJ1-2, with a tentative D call TRBD1 (6 bases). Trimming took 4 bases from V and 7 from J, leaving 23 bases between them. The germline V gene encodes CDR1 SGHRS and CDR2 YFSETQ. The CDR3 has 16 residues. The CDR3, as DNA: TGCGCCAGCAGCGCACTTAGGGGACAATGGATGGGTGGCTACACCTTC. Its translation: CASSALRGQWMGGYTF.

This clonotype was seen more than once but under ten times. V is TRBV15 and J is TRBJ1-1, with D possibly TRBD1 on 6 matching bases. The CDR3 sequence is 14 residues long. The V gene lost 0 bases and the J gene lost 3 bases, with 8 bases spanning the gap. Germline CDR1 LNHNV, CDR2 YYDKDF (reference sequence). The CDR3 DNA is TGTGCCACCAGCAGAGAGGACAGATACACTGAAGCTTTCTTT. It translates to CATSREDRYTEAFF.

The chain combines TRBV27 with TRBJ2-3; D is unclear. V was pared by 3 bases and J by 8 bases, with 15 bases between. CDR1 and CDR2 (germline): MNHEY, SMNVEV (reference sequence). The CDR3 runs 14 residues. In DNA, the CDR3 is TGTGCCAGCAGTTTCGAAGGCGTGTCTGCTACGCAGTATTTT. It specifies CASSFEGVSATQYF.

The table lists this clonotype with many counts. The rearrangement joins TRBV12-3 or TRBV12-4 to TRBJ2-1; D possibly matches TRBD1 or TRBD2 (5 bases each). The germline V and J ends were trimmed by 2 bases and 4 bases, with 15 bases remaining between them. The CDR3 has 16 residues. The chain's CDR3 is CASSLLRGPGYNEQFF. For the CDR3, the DNA is TGTGCCAGCAGTTTATTACGAGGGCCAGGGTACAATGAGCAGTTCTTC.

V is TRBV29-1 and J is TRBJ2-5, with 8 bases lining up with TRBD2. From germline, CDR1 is SQVTM and CDR2 ANQGSEA. CDR3 length: 14 amino acids. V dropped 3 bases and J dropped 5; count of bases not matched to a gene: 8. The CDR3 DNA is TGCAGCGTTGAGGAGTTAGCGGGAAAGGAGACCCAGTACTTC. Translation gives CSVEELAGKETQYF.

There are many counts of this clonotype. The chain carries TRBV7-2 and TRBJ2-1; TRBD1 is a possible D gene (6 bases). Germline lookup yields CDR1 SGHTA and CDR2 FQGNSA. The ends were cut back, 8 bases at V and 5 bases at J, with 7 bases in the middle. This CDR3 has 11 residues. Written as DNA, the CDR3 is TGTGCCAGCCACAGGGACAATGAGCAGTTCTTC. Amino acid sequence: CASHRDNEQFF.

This clonotype was seen only a few times. This chain links TRBV21-1 with TRBJ2-1; the DNA was not used to check the table's D call, TRBD2. TRBV21-1 is classified as a pseudogene. CDR3 length: 15 residues. The CDR3 spells CASYSYREGGNEQFF. CDR3 coding DNA: TGTGCCAGCTATTCGTATAGAGAGGGCGGGAATGAGCAGTTCTTC.

V and J are TRBV20-1 and TRBJ2-7, with D possibly being TRBD1 (6 bases). CDR1 and CDR2 (germline): DFQATT, SNEGSKA (reference sequence). The CDR3 contains 12 residues. V shed 8 bases and J shed 0 bases, with 11 bases lying between them. The CDR3 nucleotides are TGCAGTTCCTGGACAGCCTCCTACGAGCAGTACTTC. Protein product: CSSWTASYEQYF.

This clonotype was recorded a few times. The gene calls are TRBV5-1 and TRBJ2-3; D is unresolved. CDR3 size: 14 residues. Germline CDR1 and CDR2: SGHRS and YFSETQ. V was clipped by 0 bases and J by 2 bases, with 7 bases between them. The CDR3 region has the DNA TGCGCCAGCAGCTTGGGGCACTTCACAGATACGCAGTATTTT. Protein sequence: CASSLGHFTDTQYF.

In its sample, this clonotype was seen many times. V gene TRBV12-3 or TRBV12-4 combines with J gene TRBJ2-5, with D perhaps matching TRBD2 (6 bases). The CDR3 has 15 amino acids. The germline V and J ends were trimmed by 3 bases and 1 base, with 12 bases remaining between them. In DNA form, the CDR3 reads TGTGCCAGCAGTTTTGGGAGTAGCGGCCAAGAGACCCAGTACTTC. Amino acids: CASSFGSSGQETQYF.

The V gene is TRBV12-5, the J gene TRBJ1-1; no clear D gene. Trimming removed 3 bases from V and 5 bases from J, with 13 bases in between. From germline, CDR1 is LGHNT and CDR2 FRNRAP. CDR3 length: 14 amino acids. The CDR3 protein is CASGFSGTSTEAFF. In nucleotides, the CDR3 is TGTGCTAGTGGTTTTTCGGGTACATCGACTGAAGCTTTCTTT.

This clonotype was seen a handful of times. The chain employs TRBV5-4 and TRBJ2-5; the match to TRBD2 covers 11 bases. Germline V gives CDR1 SGHNT, CDR2 YYREEE (reference sequence). The CDR3 spans 16 residues. V was pared by 1 base and J by 3 bases, with 5 bases of the junction left unmatched. The CDR3 sequence is CASSLSLAGGEETQYF. The CDR3 coding sequence is TGTGCCAGCAGCTTGAGTTTAGCGGGGGGGGAAGAGACCCAGTACTTC. The full variable domain, its missing parts supplied by reference TRBV5-4 and TRBJ2-5, is ETGVTQSPTHLIKTRGQQVTLRCSSQSGHNTVSWYQQALGQGPQFIFQYYREEENGRGNFPPRFSGLQFPNYSSELNVNALELDDSALYLCASSLSLAGGEETQYFGPGTRLLVL.

The chain recombines TRBV20-1 with TRBJ2-1; tentatively, D is TRBD1 (6 bases). The CDR3 extends over 13 amino acids. Between the trimmed V and J ends, which lost 1 base and 9 bases, there was a span of 13 bases. Germline CDR1 is DFQATT and CDR2 is SNEGSKA (reference sequence). CDR3 sequence: CSARGNGDTEQFF. The CDR3 DNA sequence: TGCAGTGCTAGAGGTAATGGGGACACTGAGCAGTTCTTC.

V gene TRBV28 combines with J gene TRBJ1-2; D call uncertain. V was shortened by 6 bases and J by 8 bases, with 16 bases between the two germline ends. Germline CDR1 and CDR2: MDHEN and SYDVKM. This CDR3 is 13 amino acids long. DNA of the CDR3: TGTGCCAGCAGCTCGGATTCTTTGAGGGGCTACACCTTC. Encoded protein: CASSSDSLRGYTF.

The table lists this clonotype with a few counts. V gene TRBV9 combines with J gene TRBJ1-6, with unresolved D. With 0 bases removed from V and 5 bases from J, the gap between germline ends came to 9 bases. The CDR3 contains 15 residues. Germline V gene lookup returns CDR1 SGDLS and CDR2 YYNGEE. This CDR3 is CASSVETGHNSPLHF. The CDR3 DNA reads TGTGCCAGCAGCGTAGAGACCGGCCATAATTCACCCCTCCACTTT.

The V call is TRBV7-6, the J call TRBJ2-2, with 7 bases lining up with TRBD2. With V trimmed by 0 bases and J by 4 bases, 5 bases remained unmatched. The CDR3 extends over 16 amino acids. Germline loops: CDR1 SGHVS, CDR2 FNYEAQ. CDR3 sequence reads: CASSLAGLAATGELFF. Written as DNA, the CDR3 is TGTGCCAGCAGCTTAGCGGGTCTAGCGGCCACCGGGGAGCTGTTTTTT.

Only a few counts were recorded for this clonotype. This chain joins TRBV7-9 and TRBJ1-2; D gene unclear. Germline-derived CDR1 and CDR2 are SEHNR and FQNEAQ (reference sequence). The length of the CDR3 is 12 residues. V gave up 3 bases and J gave up 6 bases, with 8 bases separating them. CDR3 coding DNA: TGTGCCAGCAGCTTCGAAGGGCATGGCTACACCTTC. Amino acid sequence: CASSFEGHGYTF.

This clonotype has just a few counts. The V call is TRBV12-1, the J call TRBJ2-3; TRBD1 is the table's D call, not checked against the DNA. TRBV12-1 is a recognized pseudogene. The CDR3 sequence is 16 residues long. The CDR3 DNA is TGTGCCAGCAGCTTTGCGCGGGGGGGTTACGCAGATACGCAGTATTTT. Amino acid sequence: CASSFARGGYADTQYF.

CDR3 coding DNA: TGTGCCATCGGCCCTATAGATAGCACAGATACGCAGTATTTT. It yields the protein CAIGPIDSTDTQYF. The gene calls are TRBV7-8 and TRBJ2-3; D gene uncertain. Germline V gene data show CDR1 as SGHVS and CDR2 as FQNEAQ. This CDR3 has 14 amino acids. Trimming shortened V by 10 bases and J by 0 bases, and 14 bases separated the two germline ends.

Only a few counts were recorded for this clonotype. V is TRBV11-2 and J is TRBJ2-3; perhaps TRBD2 as D (7 bases). Trimming pared 5 bases from V and 9 bases from J, leaving 21 bases between. The CDR3 contains 15 residues. Looked up from germline, CDR1 is SGHAT and CDR2 is FQNNGV. For the CDR3, the DNA is TGTGCCAGCAGCCCCGGGGGAGGGGGTTTCGCCACGCAGTATTTT. Residues: CASSPGGGGFATQYF.

This clonotype was counted between two and nine times. J is TRBJ2-2 and V is TRBV4-2, with 12 bases lining up with TRBD1. The V and J ends lost 4 bases and 4 bases, in that order; junction bases with no gene match: 13. The CDR3 runs 19 residues. Germline CDR1 is LGHNA and CDR2 is YNFKEQ. The CDR3 region is CASSPPPGQGAAGTGELFF. Here the CDR3 DNA reads TGTGCCAGCAGCCCACCACCGGGACAGGGGGCAGCGGGCACCGGGGAGCTGTTTTTT.

A few counts support this clonotype. The chain has TRBV11-2 and TRBJ2-1; the D gene is possibly TRBD1 (5 bases). Germline CDR1 and CDR2: SGHAT and FQNNGV. Trimming removed 5 bases at V and 8 bases at J, with 10 bases between. The length of the CDR3 is 12 residues. The CDR3 DNA reads TGTGCCAGCAGCGCCCAGGGCCATGAGCAGTTCTTC. Protein product: CASSAQGHEQFF.

The chain joins TRBV6-2 or TRBV6-3 to TRBJ1-5; TRBD1 aligns across 10 bases. The CDR3 is 16 amino acids. The germline V gene has CDR1 MNHEY and CDR2 SVGEGT. With V trimmed by 5 bases and J by 8 bases, 12 bases remained unmatched. As DNA, the CDR3 is TGTGCCAGCAGTACTGGACCGGGACAGGGGTTGAAGCCCCAGCATTTT. Translated, it gives CASSTGPGQGLKPQHF.

This clonotype occurred a few times. The chain employs TRBV5-1 and TRBJ2-7; D not certain. This CDR3 has 14 amino acids. Per the germline V gene, CDR1 is SGHRS and CDR2 is YFSETQ. Trimming left V 3 bases short and J 3 bases short, with 13 bases between. The CDR3 sequence: CASSYGGLNYEQYF. CDR3 in DNA: TGCGCCAGCAGCTACGGCGGCTTGAACTACGAGCAGTACTTC.

This chain links TRBV30 with TRBJ1-5; no clear D. CDR1 and CDR2 from the germline V gene are GTSNPN and SVGIG (reference sequence). The CDR3 extends over 15 amino acids. Between the trimmed V and J ends, which lost 2 bases and 4 bases, there was a span of 15 bases. The CDR3 DNA reads TGTGCCTGGAGTAGAGCGGGGTTCGGAAATCAGCCCCAGCATTTT. Its protein product is CAWSRAGFGNQPQHF.

The chain couples TRBV27 to TRBJ2-7; D is possibly TRBD1 (6 bases). This CDR3 has 15 amino acids. The germline V and J ends were trimmed by 2 bases and 9 bases, with 20 bases remaining between them. The germline V gene has CDR1 MNHEY and CDR2 SMNVEV (reference sequence). CDR3 loop: CASSLTFRTDHGQYF. The DNA for the CDR3 is TGTGCCAGCAGTTTAACTTTTAGGACAGATCATGGGCAGTACTTC.

V and J are TRBV18 and TRBJ2-7; D may be TRBD1 (6 bases). V lost 3 bases and J lost 0, with 12 bases in between. The CDR3 is made up of 15 amino acids. Germline assignment: CDR1 KGHSH and CDR2 LQKENI. CDR3: CASSPQQGSSYEQYF. The DNA for the CDR3 is TGTGCCAGCTCACCCCAACAGGGTTCCTCCTACGAGCAGTACTTC. Drawing the rest from reference TRBV18 and TRBJ2-7, the complete variable domain is NAGVMQNPRHLVRRRGQEARLRCSPMKGHSHVYWYRQLPEEGLKFMVYLQKENIIDESGMPKERFSAEFPKEGPSILRIQQVVRGDSAAYFCASSPQQGSSYEQYFGPGTRLTVT.

The chain couples TRBV10-3 to TRBJ2-2; TRBD2 aligns across 13 bases. The V gene end was trimmed by 10 bases and the J gene end by 0 bases; junction bases not matched to a gene: 8. The CDR3 runs to 17 residues. Looked up from germline, CDR1 is ENHRY and CDR2 is SYGVKD. This CDR3 is CATSRTSGGTNTGELFF. CDR3 nucleotides: TGTGCCACCTCCCGGACTAGCGGGGGAACGAACACCGGGGAGCTGTTTTTT.

The chain is built from TRBV10-1 and TRBJ2-1, with 8 nucleotides matching TRBD1. The germline gives CDR1 WNHNN, CDR2 SYGVQD (reference sequence). J was trimmed by 5 bases and V by 2 bases; bases with no gene match: 20. This CDR3 is built from 20 residues. The CDR3 sequence: CASSEKQGVAAIGINNEQFF. Here the CDR3 DNA reads TGCGCCAGCAGTGAGAAACAGGGGGTCGCAGCGATTGGGATAAACAATGAGCAGTTCTTC.